The 10 T cell receptor beta chains listed next were all sequenced from one sample in a study of shared clonotypes between healthy human individuals. Profiling relied on immunoSEQ multiplex PCR, and the TCRdb table lists in-frame clones only, not all of them. The sample gives 800,000 to 1,200,000 clones, 78% of which show up once; about 0.52% is in the top ten. The sequenced sample consisted of memory CD4+ T cells from PBMCs. Subset specified: CD45RA-negative fraction. The receptors here all came from a man younger than 35 in good health. Some clones in this sample may be carry-over from other donors' samples.

The chain has TRBV7-2 and TRBJ2-7, with 9 bases fitting TRBD2. This CDR3 spans 15 amino acids. Germline CDR1 and CDR2: SGHTA and FQGNSA. J gave up 3 bases and V 5 bases, and 8 bases lay outside the gene matches. The CDR3 nucleotides read TGTGCCAGCAGCGACCCGGGACTAGCTAGCTACGAGCAGTACTTC. Protein: CASSDPGLASYEQYF.

This chain joins TRBV2 and TRBJ2-7; D tentatively fits TRBD1 or TRBD2 (5 bases each). V was clipped by 5 bases and J by 4 bases, with 15 bases between them. Germline CDR1 SNHLY, CDR2 FYNNEI. The CDR3 is 14 amino acids. The CDR3 spells CASSSGTWAYEQYF. CDR3 nucleotides: TGTGCCAGCAGTTCCGGGACCTGGGCTTACGAGCAGTACTTC.

For the CDR3, the DNA is TGCAGCGCGCAAGGGACAGGGAATCGCAATGAGCAGTTCTTC. As protein: CSAQGTGNRNEQFF. The chain is built from TRBV29-1 and TRBJ2-1, with 9 bases matching TRBD1. The germline gives CDR1 SQVTM, CDR2 ANQGSEA. The CDR3 has 14 amino acids. V was pared by 7 bases and J by 6 bases, with 10 bases of the junction left unmatched.

The V and J genes are TRBV11-2 and TRBJ1-3; possible D gene TRBD1, 6 bases. Trimming removed 3 bases at V and 2 bases at J, with 17 bases between. CDR3 length equals 17 residues. Looked up from germline, CDR1 is SGHAT and CDR2 is FQNNGV. The CDR3 bases are TGTGCCAGCAGCTTCAGAAAACAGGGTGGTGCTGGAAACACCATATATTTT. Residues: CASSFRKQGGAGNTIYF.

CDR3 loop: CAISESTGFAYEQYF. CDR3 nucleotide sequence: TGTGCCATCAGTGAGTCGACAGGGTTCGCCTACGAGCAGTACTTC. The chain links TRBV10-3 to TRBJ2-7, with TRBD1 matching over 7 bases. With V trimmed by 0 bases and J by 2 bases, 4 bases remained unmatched. Germline values: CDR1 ENHRY, CDR2 SYGVKD. The length of the CDR3 is 15 residues.

V and J are TRBV6-1 and TRBJ2-1; the D call may be TRBD1 or TRBD2 (5 bases each). This CDR3 has 14 amino acids. The V gene lost 6 bases and the J gene lost 9 bases, with 18 bases spanning the gap. CDR1 is MNHNS and CDR2 is SASEGT in the germline V gene. CDR3 region: CASRAGTTRSEQFF. The CDR3 DNA reads as TGTGCCAGCAGGGCCGGGACCACCAGGAGTGAGCAGTTCTTC.

J is TRBJ1-3 and V is TRBV9; possible D gene TRBD1, 5 bases. Trimming cost V 4 bases and J 4 bases, with 12 bases left between them. Germline V gene data show CDR1 as SGDLS and CDR2 as YYNGEE. This CDR3 comprises 14 residues. The CDR3, as DNA: TGTGCCAGCAGCCCGACAGTAGGGGGAAACACCATATATTTT. Its protein is CASSPTVGGNTIYF.

The rearrangement uses TRBV9 and TRBJ2-1; 7 positions match TRBD2. Germline CDR1 is SGDLS and CDR2 is YYNGEE. The CDR3 consists of 12 residues. V trimming: 0 bases; J trimming: 15 bases; junction bases outside the gene matches: 6. The chain's CDR3 is CASSVGGRALFF. The CDR3 DNA is TGTGCCAGCAGCGTAGGGGGGAGGGCCCTGTTCTTC. Full variable domain (outside the CDR3, taken from reference TRBV9 and TRBJ2-1): DSGVTQTPKHLITATGQRVTLRCSPRSGDLSVYWYQQSLDQGLQFLIQYYNGEERAKGNILERFSAQQFPDLHSELNLSSLELGDSALYFCASSVGGRALFFGPGTRLTVL.

This clone was counted a few times. The chain combines TRBV6-1 with TRBJ2-2; TRBD1 is a possible D gene (6 bases). This CDR3 contains 14 residues. Germline assignment: CDR1 MNHNS and CDR2 SASEGT. V was shortened by 2 bases and J by 3 bases, with 7 bases between the two germline ends. The CDR3: CASSEPGDTGELFF. CDR3 sequence (DNA): TGTGCCAGCAGTGAACCAGGGGACACCGGGGAGCTGTTTTTT.

The chain carries TRBV6-6 and TRBJ1-1; D unresolved. Trimming pared 0 bases from V and 5 bases from J, leaving 7 bases between. In germline, CDR1 is MNHNY, CDR2 SVGAGI (reference sequence). This CDR3 region has 13 residues. CDR3: CASSYSTGTEAFF. CDR3 bases: TGTGCCAGCAGTTACTCGACCGGGACTGAAGCTTTCTTT.